The 22 T cell receptor beta chains below were found in one sample sequenced in a study of graft-versus-host responses after intestinal transplantation (dated by TCRdb to the early 2020s). The protocol used for the library was the immunoSEQ multiplex PCR assay. Here the immuneACCESS table is served through TCRdb, limited to in-frame sequences with V and J called. Missing clones are a known gap in these copies; in checked studies unresolved V genes cover under half, and the rest lacks a known reason. A total of tens of thousands of clones appear in this sample, 91% of them only once. Nearly 0.1% of the sample is taken by the ten largest. What this sample's time point label stands for: cells obtained before transplantation from donor or recipient. Their recognized antigens are unknown. Sample: unstimulated CD4+ T cells sorted from spleen or lymph node cells, taken before intestinal transplant. Receptors originate from a human donor who received an intestinal transplant.

This clone was observed once. CDR3 sequence (DNA): TGTGCCAGCAGTTACACACAAGAGACCCAGTACTTC. This sequence encodes CASSYTQETQYF. The chain carries TRBV6-5 and TRBJ2-5; no definite D call. Trimming removed 2 bases from V and 2 bases from J, with 3 bases in between. CDR3 length equals 12 residues. Per germline, CDR1 MNHEY and CDR2 SVGAGI.

The chain combines TRBV5-6 with TRBJ1-4, with D perhaps matching TRBD1 (5 bases). The CDR3 consists of 15 residues. Germline V CDR1 and CDR2: SGHDT, YYEEEE. The V end was cut by 3 bases, the J end by 5 bases, with 14 bases between. This chain's CDR3 is CASSSSGTGNEKLFF. CDR3 DNA: TGTGCCAGCAGCTCCTCCGGGACTGGGAATGAAAAACTGTTTTTT.

This chain connects TRBV5-6 to TRBJ1-2, with 9 bases fitting TRBD1. The CDR3 is 17 amino acids. J lost 3 bases, V lost 2 bases, and 11 bases had no gene match. From germline, CDR1 is SGHDT and CDR2 YYEEEE. For the CDR3, the DNA is TGTGCCAGCAGCTTAAGGGCCGGGACAGGGATTTACTATGGCTACACCTTC. Translation gives CASSLRAGTGIYYGYTF.

J is TRBJ1-1 and V is TRBV21-1. TRBV21-1 counts as a pseudogene. There are 15 residues in the CDR3. The CDR3 reads CASSPGGWVNTEAFF. The CDR3 DNA sequence: TGTGCCAGCAGCCCCGGGGGGTGGGTGAACACTGAAGCTTTCTTT.

CDR3 in DNA: TGTGCCAGCCACCCCCGGACTAGCTCCGATACGCAGTATTTT. Translation: CASHPRTSSDTQYF. V is TRBV2 and J is TRBJ2-3; 8 nucleotides match TRBD2. Losses at the gene ends were 8 bases for V and 6 bases for J; bases not matched to a gene: 10. CDR3 size: 14 residues. The germline V gene has CDR1 SNHLY and CDR2 FYNNEI.

V gene TRBV19 combines with J gene TRBJ1-1; D remains unclear. Germline assignment: CDR1 LNHDA and CDR2 SQIVND (reference sequence). Trimming shortened V by 3 bases and J by 7 bases, and 9 bases separated the two germline ends. This CDR3 contains 12 residues. The CDR3 DNA reads TGTGCCAGTAGTATGAGCGGTTATGAAGCTTTCTTT. Protein sequence: CASSMSGYEAFF.

This rearrangement joins TRBV27 to TRBJ1-6; TRBD1 might be the D (5 bases). Germline V lookup: CDR1 MNHEY, CDR2 SMNVEV (reference sequence). With 2 bases removed from V and 8 bases from J, the gap between germline ends came to 16 bases. The CDR3 runs to 16 residues. The CDR3 DNA reads as TGTGCCAGCAGTTTAGGTGTTAAGGGACTCGATTCACCCCTCCACTTT. This translates into CASSLGVKGLDSPLHF.

V gene TRBV5-1 combines with J gene TRBJ2-1; TRBD1 matches 8 bases. This CDR3 is built from 14 residues. Germline V CDR1 and CDR2: SGHRS, YFSETQ. J was trimmed by 7 bases and V by 0 bases; bases with no gene match: 3. As DNA, the CDR3 is TGCGCCAGCAGCTTGGACGGACAGGGTAATGAGCAGTTCTTC. Its translation is CASSLDGQGNEQFF.

This clone was seen just once. The gene calls are TRBV7-9 and TRBJ2-5, with unresolved D. Per the germline V gene, CDR1 is SEHNR and CDR2 is FQNEAQ (reference sequence). There are 12 residues in the CDR3. V lost 5 bases and J 7 bases, leaving 11 bases between the germline ends. Here the CDR3 reads CASSPTSGTQYF. DNA of the CDR3: TGTGCCAGCAGCCCCACCTCGGGGACCCAGTACTTC.

The chain joins TRBV29-1 to TRBJ1-2, with D possibly being TRBD1 (5 bases). The V end lost 7 bases, the J end lost 8 bases, and 14 bases lay between the germline ends. This CDR3 has 11 amino acids. Germline-derived CDR1 and CDR2 are SQVTM and ANQGSEA. CDR3 in amino acids: CSAPQPGGYTF. The CDR3 DNA is TGCAGCGCACCCCAACCAGGGGGCTACACCTTC.

The chain couples TRBV5-8 to TRBJ1-6; D is possibly TRBD1 (5 bases). This CDR3 spans 16 amino acids. In germline, CDR1 is SGHTS, CDR2 YDEGEE. With 2 bases removed from V and 5 bases from J, the gap between germline ends came to 14 bases. The CDR3: CASSFFEGRDNSPLHF. In DNA, the CDR3 is TGTGCCAGCAGCTTCTTTGAGGGGAGGGATAATTCACCCCTCCACTTT.

DNA for the CDR3: TGTGCCAGTACCTGGACAGGGGCCGGGGAGCTGTTTTTT. Amino acid sequence: CASTWTGAGELFF. The chain carries TRBV19 and TRBJ2-2; 9 nucleotides line up with TRBD1. Trimming cost V 7 bases and J 6 bases; bases outside gene matches: 3. This CDR3 has 13 amino acids. Per germline, CDR1 LNHDA and CDR2 SQIVND (reference sequence).

The chain employs TRBV7-9 and TRBJ2-2; D not resolved. V was trimmed by 6 bases and J by 1 base, leaving 6 bases between them. CDR1 SEHNR and CDR2 FQNEAQ come from the germline V gene (reference sequence). This CDR3 comprises 13 residues. CDR3 in amino acids: CASRSQNTGELFF. CDR3 coding DNA: TGTGCCAGCAGATCACAGAACACCGGGGAGCTGTTTTTT. Using reference TRBV7-9 and TRBJ2-2 for the parts outside the CDR3, the full variable domain is DTGVSQNPRHKITKRGQNVTFRCDPISEHNRLYWYRQTLGQGPEFLTYFQNEAQLEKSRLLSDRFSAERPKGSFSTLEIQRTEQGDSAMYLCASRSQNTGELFFGEGSRLTVL.

The chain has TRBV28 and TRBJ2-3; D call uncertain. The CDR3 contains 15 residues. Germline values: CDR1 MDHEN, CDR2 SYDVKM. Trimming cost V 3 bases and J 1 base, with 11 bases left between them. CDR3 protein: CASSLVQEGTDTQYF. CDR3 DNA sequence: TGTGCCAGCAGTTTGGTTCAGGAAGGCACAGATACGCAGTATTTT.

This clone was observed a single time. The V call is TRBV27, the J call TRBJ2-3, with D perhaps matching TRBD1 (6 bases). Trimming took 4 bases from V and 4 from J, leaving 9 bases between them. The germline gives CDR1 MNHEY, CDR2 SMNVEV (reference sequence). This CDR3 is built from 13 residues. The DNA of the CDR3 is TGTGCCAGCAGTTCAGGGGCGGCAGATACGCAGTATTTT. This translates into CASSSGAADTQYF.

The chain couples TRBV6-1 to TRBJ2-3; D gene uncertain. This CDR3 spans 14 amino acids. The ends were cut back, 10 bases at V and 1 base at J, with 15 bases in the middle. The germline CDR1 and CDR2 sequences are MNHNS and SASEGT. The CDR3 region has the DNA TGTGCCACCCGAGAGGTAGGAGGCACAGATACGCAGTATTTT. Encoded protein: CATREVGGTDTQYF.

The chain links TRBV19 to TRBJ1-2; 7 bases match TRBD1. Trimming at V came to 4 bases and at J to 7 bases, leaving 9 bases not matched to a gene. The CDR3 spans 14 residues. Germline V gene sequence: CDR1 LNHDA, CDR2 SQIVND (reference sequence). The CDR3 nucleotides are TGTGCCAGTAGTAAATCCGGGACAGCAATTGGCTACACCTTC. Its protein is CASSKSGTAIGYTF.

This rearrangement joins TRBV27 to TRBJ1-4; a weak D match, TRBD1 (6 bases). With 3 bases removed from V and 8 bases from J, the gap between germline ends came to 16 bases. Germline-derived CDR1 and CDR2 are MNHEY and SMNVEV (reference sequence). This CDR3 comprises 15 residues. CDR3 loop: CASSFGGHKAEKLFF. For the CDR3, the DNA is TGTGCCAGCAGTTTTGGGGGCCATAAAGCGGAAAAACTGTTTTTT.

V is TRBV5-4 and J is TRBJ2-7; no reliable D call. This CDR3 is 14 amino acids long. Per the germline V gene, CDR1 is SGHNT and CDR2 is YYREEE (reference sequence). Deletions cut 2 bases from V and 0 bases from J, with 9 bases between. The DNA of the CDR3 is TGTGCCAGCAGCTTTTTGGGCAGCTCCTACGAGCAGTACTTC. Its translation is CASSFLGSSYEQYF.

This clone was observed once. The chain recombines TRBV23-1 with TRBJ2-7, with 9 bases that match TRBD2. TRBV23-1 is assigned to the ORF class and has an uncertain function. With 0 bases clipped from V and 3 bases from J, the junction kept 9 bases outside the gene matches. This CDR3 is built from 17 residues. The CDR3: CASSQSPPSGVNYEQYF. The CDR3, as DNA: TGCGCCAGCAGTCAATCACCCCCTAGCGGGGTGAACTACGAGCAGTACTTC.

The J gene is TRBJ1-5, the V gene TRBV7-9, with 10 positions matching TRBD1. Germline CDR1 and CDR2: SEHNR and FQNEAQ (reference sequence). Trimming removed 1 base from V and 3 bases from J; junction bases left unmatched: 6. CDR3 length: 17 amino acids. The CDR3 sequence: CASSLGTGGIHNQPQHF. In DNA form, the CDR3 reads TGTGCCAGCAGCTTAGGGACAGGGGGGATTCACAATCAGCCCCAGCATTTT.

This clone was recorded a few times. This sequence joins TRBV10-3 and TRBJ2-6; perhaps TRBD2 as D (5 bases). Trimming cost V 10 bases and J 0 bases, with 22 bases left between them. Germline V gene lookup returns CDR1 ENHRY and CDR2 SYGVKD. The length of the CDR3 is 18 residues. This CDR3 is CATTKILGVSSGANVLTF. In nucleotides, the CDR3 is TGTGCCACTACCAAGATCCTCGGGGTGAGCTCTGGGGCCAACGTCCTGACTTTC.